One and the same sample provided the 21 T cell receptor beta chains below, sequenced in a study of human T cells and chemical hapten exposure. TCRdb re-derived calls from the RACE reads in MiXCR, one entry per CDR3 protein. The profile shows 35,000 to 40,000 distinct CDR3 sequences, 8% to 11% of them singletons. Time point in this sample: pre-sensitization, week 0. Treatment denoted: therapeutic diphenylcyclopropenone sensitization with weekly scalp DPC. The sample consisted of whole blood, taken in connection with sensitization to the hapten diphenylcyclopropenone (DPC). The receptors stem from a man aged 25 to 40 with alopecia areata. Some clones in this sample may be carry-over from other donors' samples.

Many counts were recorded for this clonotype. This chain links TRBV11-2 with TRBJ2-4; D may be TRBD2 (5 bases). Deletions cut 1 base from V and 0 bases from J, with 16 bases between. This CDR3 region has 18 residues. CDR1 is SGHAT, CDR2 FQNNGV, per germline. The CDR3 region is CASSLVARRNLAKNIQYF. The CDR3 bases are TGTGCCAGCAGCTTAGTGGCAAGGAGGAACCTAGCCAAAAACATTCAGTACTTC.

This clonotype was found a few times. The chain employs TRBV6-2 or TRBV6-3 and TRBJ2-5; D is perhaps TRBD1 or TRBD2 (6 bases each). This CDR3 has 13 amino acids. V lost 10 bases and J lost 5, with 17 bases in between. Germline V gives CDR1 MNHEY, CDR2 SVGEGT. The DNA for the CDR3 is TGTGCCACAGGGGACTCCGCGCGGGAGACCCAGTACTTC. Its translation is CATGDSARETQYF.

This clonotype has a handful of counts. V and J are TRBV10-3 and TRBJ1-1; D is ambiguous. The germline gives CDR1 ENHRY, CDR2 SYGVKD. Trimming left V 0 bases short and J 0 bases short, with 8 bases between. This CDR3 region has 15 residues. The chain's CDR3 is CAISESTAMNTEAFF. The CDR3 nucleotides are TGTGCCATCAGTGAGTCGACGGCCATGAACACTGAAGCTTTCTTT.

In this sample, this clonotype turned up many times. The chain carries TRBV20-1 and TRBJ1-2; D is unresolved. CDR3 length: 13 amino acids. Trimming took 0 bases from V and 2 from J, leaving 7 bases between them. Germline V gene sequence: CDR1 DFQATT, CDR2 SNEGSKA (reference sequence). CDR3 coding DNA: TGCAGTGCTAGAGATCCCCCCAACTATGGCTACACCTTC. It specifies CSARDPPNYGYTF.

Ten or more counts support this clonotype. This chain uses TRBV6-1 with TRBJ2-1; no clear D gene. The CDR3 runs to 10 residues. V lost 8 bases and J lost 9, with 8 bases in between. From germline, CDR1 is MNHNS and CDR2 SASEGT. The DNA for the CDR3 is TGTGCCAGCGTTTTCGGTGAGCAGTTCTTC. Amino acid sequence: CASVFGEQFF.

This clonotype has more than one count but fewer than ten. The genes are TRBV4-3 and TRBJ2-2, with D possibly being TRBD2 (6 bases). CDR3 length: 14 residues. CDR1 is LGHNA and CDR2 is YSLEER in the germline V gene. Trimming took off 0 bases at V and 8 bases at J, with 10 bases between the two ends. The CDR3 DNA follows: TGCGCCAGCAGCCAAGACCTGGGAGGAGGGGAGCTGTTTTTT. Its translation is CASSQDLGGGELFF.

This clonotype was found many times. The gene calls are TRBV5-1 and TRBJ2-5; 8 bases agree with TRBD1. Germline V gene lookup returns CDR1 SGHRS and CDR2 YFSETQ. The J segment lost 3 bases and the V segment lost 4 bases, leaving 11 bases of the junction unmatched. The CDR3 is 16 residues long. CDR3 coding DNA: TGCGCCAGCAGCCACCAGGGGGCAAGAGGGGAAGAGACCCAGTACTTC. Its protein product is CASSHQGARGEETQYF.

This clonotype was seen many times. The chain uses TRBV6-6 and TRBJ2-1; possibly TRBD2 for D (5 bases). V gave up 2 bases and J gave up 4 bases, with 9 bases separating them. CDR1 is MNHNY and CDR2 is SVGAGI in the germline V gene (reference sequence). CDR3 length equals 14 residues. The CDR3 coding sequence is TGTGCCAGCAGTTACCCCGGGAATTACAATGAGCAGTTCTTC. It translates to CASSYPGNYNEQFF.

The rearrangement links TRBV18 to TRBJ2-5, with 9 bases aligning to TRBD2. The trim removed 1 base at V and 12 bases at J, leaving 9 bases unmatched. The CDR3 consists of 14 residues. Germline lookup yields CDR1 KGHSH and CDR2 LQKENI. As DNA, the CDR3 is TGTGCCAGCTCACCACTTCCTAGCGGGGATATAGAGTACTTC. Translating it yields CASSPLPSGDIEYF.

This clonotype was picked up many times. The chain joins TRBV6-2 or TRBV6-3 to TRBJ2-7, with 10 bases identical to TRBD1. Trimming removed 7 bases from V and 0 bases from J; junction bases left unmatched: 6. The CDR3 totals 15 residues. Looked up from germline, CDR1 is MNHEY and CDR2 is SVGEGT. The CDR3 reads CASNDRGPSSYEQYV. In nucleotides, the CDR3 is TGTGCCAGCAACGACAGGGGGCCGAGCTCCTACGAGCAGTACGTC.

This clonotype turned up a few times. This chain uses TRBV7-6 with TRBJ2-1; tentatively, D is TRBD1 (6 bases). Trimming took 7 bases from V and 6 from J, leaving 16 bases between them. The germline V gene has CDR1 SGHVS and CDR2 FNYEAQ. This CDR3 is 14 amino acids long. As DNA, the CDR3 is TGTGCCAGCAAGGCGGAAACAGGGACCAATGAGCAGTTCTTC. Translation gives CASKAETGTNEQFF.

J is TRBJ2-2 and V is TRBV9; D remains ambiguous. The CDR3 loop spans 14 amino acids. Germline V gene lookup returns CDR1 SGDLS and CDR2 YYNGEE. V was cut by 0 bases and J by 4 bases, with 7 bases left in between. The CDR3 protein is CASSVVGTTGELFF. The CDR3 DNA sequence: TGTGCCAGCAGCGTAGTTGGCACCACCGGGGAGCTGTTTTTT.

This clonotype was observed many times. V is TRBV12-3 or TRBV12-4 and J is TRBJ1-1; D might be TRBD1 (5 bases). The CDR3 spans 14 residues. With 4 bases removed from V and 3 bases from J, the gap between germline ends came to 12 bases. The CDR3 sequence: CASSYRDRHTEAFF. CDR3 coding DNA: TGTGCCAGCAGTTACCGGGACCGCCACACTGAAGCTTTCTTT.

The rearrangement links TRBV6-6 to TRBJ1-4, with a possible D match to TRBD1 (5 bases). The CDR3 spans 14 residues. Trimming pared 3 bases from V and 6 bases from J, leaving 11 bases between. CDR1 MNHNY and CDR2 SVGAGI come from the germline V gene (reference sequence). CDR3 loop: CASSYPGEHEKLFF. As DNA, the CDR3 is TGTGCCAGCAGTTATCCGGGGGAACATGAAAAACTGTTTTTT.

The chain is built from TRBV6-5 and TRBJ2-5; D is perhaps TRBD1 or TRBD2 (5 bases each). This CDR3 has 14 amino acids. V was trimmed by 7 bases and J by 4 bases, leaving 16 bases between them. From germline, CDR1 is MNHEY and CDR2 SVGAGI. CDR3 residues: CASTYLAGGETQYF. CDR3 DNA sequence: TGTGCCAGCACCTACTTAGCTGGGGGAGAGACCCAGTACTTC.

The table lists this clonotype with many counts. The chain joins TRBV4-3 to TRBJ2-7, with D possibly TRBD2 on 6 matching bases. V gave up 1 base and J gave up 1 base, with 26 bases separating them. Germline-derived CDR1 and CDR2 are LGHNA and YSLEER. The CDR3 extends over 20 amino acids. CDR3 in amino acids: CASSQGHHASVAKTSYEQYV. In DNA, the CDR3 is TGCGCCAGCAGCCAAGGACACCACGCTAGCGTCGCCAAGACTTCCTACGAGCAGTACGTC.

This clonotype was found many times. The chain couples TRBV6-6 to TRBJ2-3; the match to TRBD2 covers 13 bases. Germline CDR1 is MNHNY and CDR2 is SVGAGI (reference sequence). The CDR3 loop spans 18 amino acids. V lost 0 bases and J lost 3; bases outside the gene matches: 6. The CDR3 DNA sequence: TGTGCCAGCAGTTACTCCGGGACTAGCGGGGCGATTACAGATACGCAGTATTTT. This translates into CASSYSGTSGAITDTQYF.

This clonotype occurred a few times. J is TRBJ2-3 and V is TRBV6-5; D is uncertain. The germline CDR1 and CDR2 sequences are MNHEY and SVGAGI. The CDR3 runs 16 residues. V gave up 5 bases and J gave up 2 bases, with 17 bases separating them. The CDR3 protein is CASSTPRLYATDTQYF. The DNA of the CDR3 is TGTGCCAGCAGTACTCCCAGGCTCTACGCCACAGATACGCAGTATTTT.

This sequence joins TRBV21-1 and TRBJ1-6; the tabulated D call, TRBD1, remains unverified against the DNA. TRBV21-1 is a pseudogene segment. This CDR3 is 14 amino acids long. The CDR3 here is CASTGRDYNSPLHF. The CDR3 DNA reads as TGTGCCAGCACCGGCAGGGACTATAATTCACCCCTCCACTTT.

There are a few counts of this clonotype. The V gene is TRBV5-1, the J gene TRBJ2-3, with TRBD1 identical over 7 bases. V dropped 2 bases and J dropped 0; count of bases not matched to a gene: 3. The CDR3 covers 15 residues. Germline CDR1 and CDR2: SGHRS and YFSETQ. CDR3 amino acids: CASSLEGASTDTQYF. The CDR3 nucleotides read TGCGCCAGCAGCTTAGAGGGGGCTAGCACAGATACGCAGTATTTT.

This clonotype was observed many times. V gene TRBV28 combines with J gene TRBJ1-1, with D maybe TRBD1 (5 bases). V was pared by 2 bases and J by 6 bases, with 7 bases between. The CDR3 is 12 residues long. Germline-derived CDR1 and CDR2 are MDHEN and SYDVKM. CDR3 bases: TGTGCCAGCAGTTTACAGGGACCTGAAGCTTTCTTT. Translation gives CASSLQGPEAFF.